The clone carrying this TCR beta chain is a singleton in its sample. This specimen comes from a study of cytomegalovirus exposure and HLA in healthy donors. The PCR was carried out with 60 Vbeta primers and 13 Jbeta primers. Assay: immunoSEQ multiplex PCR; the TCRdb copy retains only in-frame clones and omits some. The sample yields about 150,000 clones, around 80% seen once. The CDR3 contains 16 residues. The germline gives CDR1 LNHDA, CDR2 SQIVND (reference sequence). Trimming cost V 6 bases and J 0 bases, with 15 bases left between them. The V call is TRBV19, the J call TRBJ1-5; D unclear. Specimen: PBMCs. The receptor was derived from a woman between 40 and 50 years old in good health and CMV-seronegative. The CDR3 is CASRSNPGISNQPQHF. The CDR3 DNA follows: TGTGCCAGTAGATCGAATCCGGGGATTAGCAATCAGCCCCAGCATTTT.